The source of this TCR beta chain is a study of tumor-infiltrating lymphocytes in oesophageal squamous cell carcinoma. TCRdb redid the calling of the PCR reads with MiXCR, one entry per CDR3 protein. Of about 22,000 distinct CDR3 sequences in the sample, roughly a third are singletons; the top ten hold about a fifth. The sequence came from a female donor with esophageal squamous cell carcinoma. Sequenced sample: esophageal tumor tissue.

The CDR3 here is CASSFALAGADTQYF. The DNA of the CDR3 is TGTGCCAGCAGCTTTGCTTTAGCGGGAGCAGATACGCAGTATTTT. The V gene is TRBV7-2, the J gene TRBJ2-3; 9 bases map to TRBD2. With V trimmed by 3 bases and J by 4 bases, 5 bases remained unmatched. Germline V CDR1 and CDR2: SGHTA, FQGNSA. The CDR3 runs 15 residues.